The rows below give T cell receptor beta chains drawn from one sample of a study of PD-L1 blockade in urothelial cancer. The data were produced by immunoSEQ multiplex PCR, yet TCRdb's version contains in-frame clones alone and is incomplete. The data show some 40,000 clones, about 90% seen once. The sample here was PBMCs, taken around atezolizumab (anti-PD-L1) treatment. These receptors were collected from a man between 65 and 85 years old with urothelial cancer. Both conserved end residues are part of each CDR3. Each record gives: V gene, clone size, D gene, J gene, CDR3 DNA, CDR3 protein. The D gene is left open where the match is weak. Size is stated for part of the rows, as once, few or many counts, or as a class when the clone is expanded.

v_call: TRBV18
clone_size: .
d_call: .
j_call: TRBJ2-3
cdr3_nt: TGTGCCAGCTCACCACCCCGGGGAAGAGCGGCAGATACGCAGTATTTT
cdr3_aa: CASSPPRGRAADTQYF

v_call: TRBV30
clone_size: once
d_call: TRBD2
j_call: TRBJ2-2
cdr3_nt: TGTGCCTGGAGTGTAGGGACTAGCAACACCGGGGAGCTGTTTTTT
cdr3_aa: CAWSVGTSNTGELFF

v_call: TRBV7-8
clone_size: .
d_call: TRBD1
j_call: TRBJ2-2
cdr3_nt: TGTGCCAGCAGCACCTACAGGGGGCGTAACGGGGAGCTGTTTTTT
cdr3_aa: CASSTYRGRNGELFF

v_call: TRBV11-2
clone_size: .
d_call: TRBD1
j_call: TRBJ2-7
cdr3_nt: TGTGCCAGCAGCCCCCTAGGGAGGTCAGGGGGCGGGTACGAGCAGTACTTC
cdr3_aa: CASSPLGRSGGGYEQYF

v_call: TRBV6-4
clone_size: .
d_call: .
j_call: TRBJ1-5
cdr3_nt: TGTGCCAGCAGTGACTCCAGGGGAGGCAATCAGCCCCAGCATTTT
cdr3_aa: CASSDSRGGNQPQHF

v_call: TRBV13
clone_size: .
d_call: TRBD2
j_call: TRBJ2-5
cdr3_nt: TGTGCCAGCAGCTTAGGACTAGCGGGAGTGGGGGAGACCCAGTACTTC
cdr3_aa: CASSLGLAGVGETQYF

v_call: TRBV12-1
clone_size: .
d_call: .
j_call: TRBJ2-5
cdr3_nt: TGTGCCAGCACCCCGACACCTCAAGAGACCCAGTACTTC
cdr3_aa: CASTPTPQETQYF

v_call: TRBV7-9
clone_size: .
d_call: TRBD2
j_call: TRBJ2-2
cdr3_nt: TGTGCCAGCAGCTTAGCCGGGACTAGAACCGGGGAGCTGTTTTTT
cdr3_aa: CASSLAGTRTGELFF

v_call: TRBV5-1
clone_size: .
d_call: TRBD2
j_call: TRBJ2-5
cdr3_nt: TGCGCCAGCAGCTCCGGACTAGCGGAGACCCAGTACTTC
cdr3_aa: CASSSGLAETQYF

v_call: TRBV5-4
clone_size: .
d_call: TRBD1
j_call: TRBJ2-4
cdr3_nt: TGTGCCAGCAGCTTAGGGACAGGGCTCAACATTCAGTACTTC
cdr3_aa: CASSLGTGLNIQYF

v_call: TRBV19
clone_size: once
d_call: TRBD2
j_call: TRBJ2-4
cdr3_nt: TGTGCCAGTAGTATACTAGGGACTAGCGGGACTCCGTCCAAAAACATTCAGTACTTC
cdr3_aa: CASSILGTSGTPSKNIQYF

v_call: TRBV28
clone_size: .
d_call: .
j_call: TRBJ2-6
cdr3_nt: TGTGCCAGCAGTGGCGGAACTGGGGCCAACGTCCTGACTTTC
cdr3_aa: CASSGGTGANVLTF

v_call: TRBV11-2
clone_size: .
d_call: .
j_call: TRBJ2-2
cdr3_nt: TGTGCCAGCAGCTTAGTCGGGGTTTCCGCGAACACCGGGGAGCTGTTTTTT
cdr3_aa: CASSLVGVSANTGELFF

v_call: TRBV27
clone_size: .
d_call: TRBD1
j_call: TRBJ1-2
cdr3_nt: TGTGCCAGCAGTTCCTCGGACAGGGGAGGCTATGGCTACACCTTC
cdr3_aa: CASSSSDRGGYGYTF

v_call: TRBV19
clone_size: .
d_call: TRBD1
j_call: TRBJ1-5
cdr3_nt: TGTGCCAGTAGTATTTCGGCAAACAGGGGTTGGGGGCAAGGGAGTCAGCCCCAGCATTTT
cdr3_aa: CASSISANRGWGQGSQPQHF

v_call: TRBV11-1
clone_size: once
d_call: .
j_call: TRBJ2-7
cdr3_nt: TGTGCCAGCAGCTTATCCGCCGGTCCCTACGAGCAGTACTTC
cdr3_aa: CASSLSAGPYEQYF

v_call: TRBV5-1
clone_size: .
d_call: TRBD2
j_call: TRBJ2-1
cdr3_nt: TGCGCCAGCAGTGAAGCGGGAGCTGCCTACAATGAGCAGTTCTTC
cdr3_aa: CASSEAGAAYNEQFF

v_call: TRBV7-3
clone_size: .
d_call: .
j_call: TRBJ2-2
cdr3_nt: TGTGCCAGCAGCTTACAGTCCATTAACACCGGGGAGCTGTTTTTT
cdr3_aa: CASSLQSINTGELFF

v_call: TRBV29-1
clone_size: once
d_call: .
j_call: TRBJ2-7
cdr3_nt: TGCAGCGTTGTAGGTGGAGGGTCCTACGAGCAGTACTTC
cdr3_aa: CSVVGGGSYEQYF

v_call: TRBV10-3
clone_size: .
d_call: TRBD2
j_call: TRBJ2-1
cdr3_nt: TGTGCCATCAGTGAGTCAGTAGGGAGGGCCGGTGAGCAGTTCTTC
cdr3_aa: CAISESVGRAGEQFF

v_call: TRBV28
clone_size: once
d_call: .
j_call: TRBJ1-2
cdr3_nt: TGTGCCACCTTGACCCGGGGGAACTATGGCTACACCTTC
cdr3_aa: CATLTRGNYGYTF

v_call: TRBV6-6
clone_size: .
d_call: TRBD2
j_call: TRBJ2-7
cdr3_nt: TGTGCCAGCAGTTCTAGCGGCTCCTACGAGCAGTACTTC
cdr3_aa: CASSSSGSYEQYF

v_call: TRBV27
clone_size: .
d_call: TRBD2
j_call: TRBJ2-3
cdr3_nt: TGTGCCAGCAGTTTCTTTCCTAGCGGGAGCAAGCCGGGCACAGATACGCAGTATTTT
cdr3_aa: CASSFFPSGSKPGTDTQYF

v_call: TRBV19
clone_size: .
d_call: TRBD2
j_call: TRBJ2-7
cdr3_nt: TGTGCCAGTAGTGGGGGGACTAGCGGAACATCCTACGAGCAGTACTTC
cdr3_aa: CASSGGTSGTSYEQYF

v_call: TRBV7-3
clone_size: .
d_call: .
j_call: TRBJ2-3
cdr3_nt: TGTGCCAGCAGCTTGGGGGCGACTGGGGCGGTTAGAACAGATACGCAGTATTTT
cdr3_aa: CASSLGATGAVRTDTQYF

v_call: TRBV6-5
clone_size: .
d_call: TRBD2
j_call: TRBJ2-4
cdr3_nt: TGTGCCAGCAGTTGGGGGGGAGCCAAAAACATTCAGTACTTC
cdr3_aa: CASSWGGAKNIQYF

v_call: TRBV28
clone_size: once
d_call: .
j_call: TRBJ2-7
cdr3_nt: TGTGCCAGCGGGTCCGCAGGGCCCCCCTACGAGCAGTACTTC
cdr3_aa: CASGSAGPPYEQYF

v_call: TRBV10-2
clone_size: .
d_call: TRBD1
j_call: TRBJ1-1
cdr3_nt: TGCGCCAGCAGTGAGTCAAGGGGACAGTACCCTGAAGCTTTCTTT
cdr3_aa: CASSESRGQYPEAFF

v_call: TRBV5-4
clone_size: .
d_call: TRBD2
j_call: TRBJ2-3
cdr3_nt: TGTGCCAGCAGCGGGCGACTAGCGGGAGGTTCCACAGATACGCAGTATTTT
cdr3_aa: CASSGRLAGGSTDTQYF

v_call: TRBV6-5
clone_size: .
d_call: TRBD2
j_call: TRBJ2-1
cdr3_nt: TGTGCCAGCAGTCCGAGCGGGAGTTCCTACAATGAGCAGTTCTTC
cdr3_aa: CASSPSGSSYNEQFF

v_call: TRBV5-5
clone_size: .
d_call: TRBD1
j_call: TRBJ2-2
cdr3_nt: TGTGCCAGCAGCTCCCTGGGGGGACAGGGGGCCCCCGGGGAGCTGTTTTTT
cdr3_aa: CASSSLGGQGAPGELFF

v_call: TRBV28
clone_size: .
d_call: .
j_call: TRBJ2-3
cdr3_nt: TGTGCCAGCAGGCCCCCTGTGGGGCACACAGATACGCAGTATTTT
cdr3_aa: CASRPPVGHTDTQYF